Shown below are 21 T cell receptor beta chains from a single sample sequenced in a study of graft-versus-host responses after intestinal transplantation (dated by TCRdb to the early 2020s). Library generation was performed with the immunoSEQ multiplex PCR assay. Imported from immuneACCESS, the table was reduced by TCRdb to in-frame sequences with V and J called. These copies leave out some clones; in studies compared against another copy, an unresolved V gene accounts for under half, and the cause of the remainder is not known. The sample table shows around 100,000 clones, and over 85% are seen once. Together, the top ten hold 1% to 1.5% of the sample. Interpreted using the paper, the time point label stands for: cells obtained before transplantation from donor or recipient. Antigen specificity for these receptors is unknown. The sample here was unstimulated CD8+ T cells sorted from spleen or lymph node cells, taken before intestinal transplant. Receptors were obtained from a human donor who received an intestinal transplant.

J is TRBJ2-7 and V is TRBV5-1; D possibly uses TRBD1 or TRBD2 (7 bases each). Germline-derived CDR1 and CDR2 are SGHRS and YFSETQ. This CDR3 has 14 amino acids. V lost 4 bases and J lost 5, with 16 bases in between. The CDR3 region is CASSPGEGAHEQYF. The CDR3, as DNA: TGCGCCAGCAGCCCCGGGGAGGGGGCACACGAGCAGTACTTC. Full variable domain (missing parts from reference TRBV5-1 and TRBJ2-7): KAGVTQTPRYLIKTRGQQVTLSCSPISGHRSVSWYQQTPGQGLQFLFEYFSETQRNKGNFPGRFSGRQFSNSRSEMNVSTLELGDSALYLCASSPGEGAHEQYFGPGTRLTVT.

This CDR3 reads CASRDFYEQYF. The CDR3, as DNA: TGTGCCAGCAGGGACTTCTACGAGCAGTACTTC. The rearrangement links TRBV2 to TRBJ2-7, with TRBD2 as a possible D gene (5 bases). This CDR3 has 11 amino acids. Germline V CDR1 and CDR2: SNHLY, FYNNEI. Trimming removed 6 bases from V and 3 bases from J, with 6 bases in between. The full variable domain, with the rest looked up from reference TRBV2 and TRBJ2-7, is EPEVTQTPSHQVTQMGQEVILRCVPISNHLYFYWYRQILGQKVEFLVSFYNNEISEKSEIFDDQFSVERPDGSNFTLKIRSTKLEDSAMYFCASRDFYEQYFGPGTRLTVT.

The V gene is TRBV20-1, the J gene TRBJ2-7, with D tentatively TRBD1 (6 bases). The germline V and J ends were trimmed by 5 bases and 5 bases, with 10 bases remaining between them. Germline CDR1 DFQATT, CDR2 SNEGSKA (reference sequence). CDR3 length: 11 residues. The CDR3 DNA follows: TGCAGTGCTTCCAGGGGAAACGAGCAGTACTTC. It specifies CSASRGNEQYF.

V usage is TRBV6-1 and J usage is TRBJ1-5; possible D gene TRBD1, 5 bases. V lost 0 bases and J 4 bases, leaving 28 bases between the germline ends. This CDR3 contains 21 residues. Per germline, CDR1 MNHNS and CDR2 SASEGT. The CDR3: CASSEAIRGFSRPGRNQPQHF. The CDR3 bases are TGTGCCAGCAGTGAAGCGATTCGGGGGTTTAGTCGACCAGGAAGGAATCAGCCCCAGCATTTT.

The V and J genes are TRBV7-8 and TRBJ1-2; TRBD1 is a possible D gene (5 bases). V was shortened by 1 base and J by 0 bases, with 18 bases between the two germline ends. Germline V lookup: CDR1 SGHVS, CDR2 FQNEAQ. The CDR3 contains 18 residues. For the CDR3, the DNA is TGTGCCAGCAGCTTAGGGGCTCGACAGTTCCATGCTAACTATGGCTACACCTTC. As protein: CASSLGARQFHANYGYTF. Drawing the rest from reference TRBV7-8 and TRBJ1-2, the complete variable domain is GAGVSQSPRYKVAKRGQDVALRCDPISGHVSLFWYQQALGQGPEFLTYFQNEAQLDKSGLPSDRFFAERPEGSVSTLKIQRTQQEDSAVYLCASSLGARQFHANYGYTFGSGTRLTVV.

The chain has TRBV2 and TRBJ2-3; D may be TRBD1 or TRBD2 (5 bases each). Trimming shortened V by 6 bases and J by 1 base, and 14 bases separated the two germline ends. The CDR3 runs to 15 residues. Germline CDR1 is SNHLY and CDR2 is FYNNEI. The CDR3 region has the DNA TGTGCCAGCAGGGGGCGGGCGCCGGGCACAGATACGCAGTATTTT. Protein sequence: CASRGRAPGTDTQYF.

V is TRBV5-1 and J is TRBJ1-1, with TRBD1 matching over 9 bases. Germline lookup yields CDR1 SGHRS and CDR2 YFSETQ. After removal of 7 bases from V and 4 bases from J, the junction contained 5 bases not matched to a gene. The CDR3 length is 13 residues. The CDR3 loop reads CASGTGGVTEAFF. In nucleotides, the CDR3 is TGCGCCAGCGGAACAGGGGGCGTCACTGAAGCTTTCTTT.

This rearrangement joins TRBV9 to TRBJ2-3; possibly TRBD1 for D (7 bases). Germline V gene lookup returns CDR1 SGDLS and CDR2 YYNGEE. The CDR3 sequence is 16 residues long. V lost 4 bases and J 3 bases, leaving 18 bases between the germline ends. The CDR3 DNA sequence: TGTGCCAGCAGCCCAAAAGGAGGGGGCCTTACAGATACGCAGTATTTT. Translation gives CASSPKGGGLTDTQYF.

V gene TRBV19 combines with J gene TRBJ2-7; D is perhaps TRBD1 (6 bases). The CDR3 has 15 residues. Trimming shortened V by 5 bases and J by 2 bases, and 16 bases separated the two germline ends. The germline V gene has CDR1 LNHDA and CDR2 SQIVND (reference sequence). In nucleotides, the CDR3 is TGTGCCAGTAGTTGGGGCCTACAGGGTACCTACGAGCAGTACTTC. This gives the protein CASSWGLQGTYEQYF.

The chain couples TRBV7-2 to TRBJ2-5, with 7 positions matching TRBD1. The J call may be mistaken, given a closer DNA end match to TRBJ2-7. The germline V gene has CDR1 SGHTA and CDR2 FQGNSA. The CDR3 totals 15 residues. CDR3 protein: CASSSPRDSYYEQYF. CDR3 coding DNA: TGTGCCAGCAGCTCACCCCGGGACAGTTACTACGAGCAGTACTTC.

Of note for this clone: The identical CDR3 is also encoded by other nucleotide sequences in the sample. The chain is built from TRBV20-1 and TRBJ2-7; unclear D gene. The germline gives CDR1 DFQATT, CDR2 SNEGSKA (reference sequence). The V and J ends lost 0 bases and 3 bases respectively, with 3 bases between them. The CDR3 length is 11 residues. The CDR3 sequence is CSARDYYEQYF. Written as DNA, the CDR3 is TGCAGTGCTAGAGATTACTACGAGCAGTACTTC.

The V gene is TRBV7-6, the J gene TRBJ1-4; weak D call: TRBD1 (5 bases). The CDR3 extends over 17 amino acids. The V gene's germline CDR1 is SGHVS and CDR2 FNYEAQ. Trimming stripped 5 bases from V and 0 bases from J, with 16 bases between. This CDR3 reads CASSGRDGYATNEKLFF. For the CDR3, the DNA is TGTGCCAGCAGCGGACGGGACGGTTATGCAACTAATGAAAAACTGTTTTTT.

The chain combines TRBV6-5 with TRBJ2-5; no reliable D call. Germline CDR1 is MNHEY and CDR2 is SVGAGI. V was trimmed by 8 bases and J by 4 bases, leaving 8 bases between them. The length of the CDR3 is 11 residues. The CDR3 loop reads CASGIPETQYF. The CDR3 coding sequence is TGTGCCAGCGGGATCCCAGAGACCCAGTACTTC.

The chain recombines TRBV27 with TRBJ1-1, with 8 positions matching TRBD1. CDR3 length: 15 amino acids. V was pared by 0 bases and J by 5 bases, with 5 bases of the junction left unmatched. Germline V gene lookup returns CDR1 MNHEY and CDR2 SMNVEV (reference sequence). CDR3 sequence reads: CASSLSRTGSTEAFF. In DNA form, the CDR3 reads TGTGCCAGCAGTTTATCCCGGACAGGGTCAACTGAAGCTTTCTTT.

This clone was seen just once. The chain couples TRBV9 to TRBJ1-3; 8 bases agree with TRBD1. J lost 4 bases, V lost 1 base, and 4 bases had no gene match. The CDR3 spans 15 residues. Looked up from germline, CDR1 is SGDLS and CDR2 is YYNGEE. The CDR3 here is CASSVSSGGGNTIYF. In DNA form, the CDR3 reads TGTGCCAGCAGCGTAAGTTCAGGGGGCGGAAACACCATATATTTT.

The gene calls are TRBV5-5 and TRBJ2-7, with unresolved D. V dropped 1 base and J dropped 3 bases, with 8 bases sitting between them. Germline V gene sequence: CDR1 SGHKS, CDR2 YYEKEE (reference sequence). This CDR3 spans 13 amino acids. The CDR3: CASSLTDVYEQYF. The CDR3 DNA sequence: TGTGCCAGCAGCTTGACGGACGTCTACGAGCAGTACTTC.

The genes are TRBV19 and TRBJ1-6; 10 positions agree with TRBD1. Germline V lookup: CDR1 LNHDA, CDR2 SQIVND (reference sequence). CDR3 length: 14 amino acids. The ends lost 5 bases at V and 10 bases at J; junction bases unmatched: 5. In DNA, the CDR3 is TGTGCCAGTAGTTTCGGGACAGGGGAATCACCCCTCCACTTT. Amino acids: CASSFGTGESPLHF.

The chain combines TRBV30 with TRBJ1-2; 8 bases are a match to TRBD1. From germline, CDR1 is GTSNPN and CDR2 SVGIG (reference sequence). Unmatched junction bases numbered 12, after V lost 0 bases and J lost 3 bases. The length of the CDR3 is 17 residues. The CDR3 here is CAWSVPYLTGVDYGYTF. In nucleotides, the CDR3 is TGTGCCTGGAGTGTACCCTACCTGACAGGGGTCGACTATGGCTACACCTTC.

The chain combines TRBV7-6 with TRBJ2-1, with TRBD2 matching 8 bases. The CDR3 length is 17 residues. J lost 4 bases, V lost 5 bases, and 13 bases had no gene match. Germline V gene data show CDR1 as SGHVS and CDR2 as FNYEAQ. This CDR3 is CASSPQPRGGKYNEQFF. In DNA, the CDR3 is TGTGCCAGCAGCCCCCAACCTCGGGGGGGCAAGTACAATGAGCAGTTCTTC.

The chain couples TRBV7-8 to TRBJ2-7; D possibly corresponds to TRBD1 (6 bases). The germline V and J ends were trimmed by 5 bases and 7 bases, with 18 bases remaining between them. Germline values: CDR1 SGHVS, CDR2 FQNEAQ. The CDR3 is 14 amino acids. The CDR3 DNA reads as TGTGCCAGCAGCCATCATAGGACAGCTCGGGAGCAGTACTTC. It specifies CASSHHRTAREQYF.

This chain joins TRBV11-2 and TRBJ2-7; unclear D gene. The CDR3 runs to 14 residues. From germline, CDR1 is SGHAT and CDR2 FQNNGV. Between the trimmed V and J ends, which lost 2 bases and 2 bases, there was a span of 10 bases. In DNA, the CDR3 is TGTGCCAGCAGCTTACTCCGGAGCACCTACGAGCAGTACTTC. It specifies CASSLLRSTYEQYF.